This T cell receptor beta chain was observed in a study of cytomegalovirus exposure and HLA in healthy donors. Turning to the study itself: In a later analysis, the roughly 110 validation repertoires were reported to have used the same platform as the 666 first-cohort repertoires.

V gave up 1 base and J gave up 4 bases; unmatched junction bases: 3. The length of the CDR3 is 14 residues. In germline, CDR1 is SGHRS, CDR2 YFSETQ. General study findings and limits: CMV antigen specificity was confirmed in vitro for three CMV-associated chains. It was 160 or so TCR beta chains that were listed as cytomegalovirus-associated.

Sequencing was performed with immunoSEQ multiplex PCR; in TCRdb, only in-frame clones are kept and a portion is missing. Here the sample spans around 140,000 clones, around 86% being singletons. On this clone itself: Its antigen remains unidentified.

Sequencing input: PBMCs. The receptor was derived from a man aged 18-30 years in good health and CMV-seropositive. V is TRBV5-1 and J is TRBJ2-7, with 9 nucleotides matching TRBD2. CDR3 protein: CASSLTSGRYEQYF. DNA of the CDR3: TGCGCCAGCAGCTTGACTAGCGGGCGGTACGAGCAGTACTTC.